This T cell receptor beta chain was recovered during a study of blood T cell repertoires in COVID-19. Recruitment covered under 25 US areas and drew participants whose ages spanned roughly 18 to 100 years. This clone was observed once. V was cut by 4 bases and J by 3 bases, with 10 bases left in between. The CDR3 has 13 residues. Germline values: CDR1 SGHKS, CDR2 YYEKEE (reference sequence). The table came from immunoSEQ multiplex PCR; TCRdb's copy has only in-frame clones and leaves some out. The top ten hold roughly 4% of the sample, which has about 140,000 clones, 70% to 90% seen once. Sample: PBMCs or T cells enriched from blood (not recorded which). The clonotype comes from a man aged 50 to 59 who had recovered from COVID-19. This chain uses TRBV5-5 with TRBJ1-1; a possible D gene is TRBD1 (6 bases). CDR3 region: CASSPDSHTEAFF. CDR3 nucleotides: TGTGCCAGCAGCCCGGACAGTCACACTGAAGCTTTCTTT.